The 8 T cell receptor beta chains below come from one sample, sequenced in a study of chemoradiotherapy in HPV16-positive cancers (dated by TCRdb to the early 2020s). The method was the immunoSEQ multiplex PCR assay. TCRdb obtained this table from immuneACCESS and retained in-frame rearrangements with V and J assigned. These tables miss some clones; where compared with another copy, unresolved V genes account for less than half of the shortfall, and the remainder is unexplained. The sample contains over 8,500 clones, about 74% of them found a single time. Jointly, the top ten make up around 9.2% of the sample. The specimen was obtained from a patient who underwent chemoradiotherapy. The receptors here all came from a human donor with HPV-associated anogenital cancer.

V gene TRBV5-5 combines with J gene TRBJ2-3, with 7 bases identical to TRBD2. The junction had 11 bases not matched to a gene; V was cut back by 4 bases and J by 6 bases. The CDR3 extends over 15 amino acids. Germline loops: CDR1 SGHKS, CDR2 YYEKEE (reference sequence). The CDR3 coding sequence is TGTGCCAGCAGCCGGGCGGGGGTCGGGGGGGATACGCAGTATTTT. Its translation: CASSRAGVGGDTQYF.

The chain couples TRBV18 to TRBJ2-1; tentative D call: TRBD1 (7 bases). With 4 bases removed from V and 6 bases from J, the gap between germline ends came to 13 bases. Germline CDR1 is KGHSH and CDR2 is LQKENI. The CDR3 loop spans 14 amino acids. The DNA of the CDR3 is TGTGCCAGCTCACGCGGGACAGTCCCCAATGAGCAGTTCTTC. This codes for CASSRGTVPNEQFF.

This sequence joins TRBV4-3 and TRBJ2-2; TRBD1 aligns across 7 bases. With 1 base clipped from V and 5 bases from J, the junction kept 7 bases outside the gene matches. The CDR3 loop spans 16 amino acids. CDR1 is LGHNA and CDR2 is YSLEER in the germline V gene. This CDR3 is CASSQGAGGATGELFF. Written as DNA, the CDR3 is TGCGCCAGCAGCCAAGGGGCAGGGGGAGCAACCGGGGAGCTGTTTTTT.

V is TRBV5-4 and J is TRBJ2-7; 9 bases map to TRBD2. This CDR3 is 14 amino acids long. Germline loops: CDR1 SGHNT, CDR2 YYREEE (reference sequence). With 4 bases clipped from V and 0 bases from J, the junction kept 2 bases outside the gene matches. CDR3 DNA sequence: TGTGCCAGCAGCCGGACTAGCGACTCCTACGAGCAGTACTTC. It translates to CASSRTSDSYEQYF.

This clone was counted only a few times. This chain connects TRBV4-2 to TRBJ1-1, with 10 bases that match TRBD1. This CDR3 has 15 residues. Germline V gene lookup returns CDR1 LGHNA and CDR2 YNFKEQ. V gave up 0 bases and J gave up 6 bases; unmatched junction bases: 4. CDR3 coding DNA: TGTGCCAGCAGCCAAGAAGACAGGGGGCTGGCTGAAGCTTTCTTT. This encodes CASSQEDRGLAEAFF.

The chain's CDR3 is CASRGGPNEEKLFF. The CDR3, as DNA: TGTGCCAGCAGGGGGGGACCCAACGAGGAAAAACTGTTTTTT. This chain links TRBV5-4 with TRBJ1-4; TRBD1 might be the D (5 bases). The CDR3 runs 14 residues. V was trimmed by 5 bases and J by 8 bases, leaving 16 bases between them. Germline CDR1 is SGHNT and CDR2 is YYREEE (reference sequence).

The CDR3 nucleotides read TGCGCCAGCAGAACCACCGGACAGTTAGATGGCTACACCTTC. This codes for CASRTTGQLDGYTF. This sequence joins TRBV4-1 and TRBJ1-2, with D possibly being TRBD1 (6 bases). The CDR3 spans 14 residues. With 6 bases removed from V and 6 bases from J, the gap between germline ends came to 17 bases. Germline values: CDR1 MGHRA, CDR2 YSYEKL.

The J gene is TRBJ2-7, the V gene TRBV7-9; a weak D match, TRBD2 (5 bases). The CDR3 extends over 12 amino acids. V lost 1 base, J lost 6 bases, and 7 bases lay in between. From germline, CDR1 is SEHNR and CDR2 FQNEAQ (reference sequence). CDR3 in amino acids: CASSLDSGEQYF. DNA for the CDR3: TGTGCCAGCAGCTTAGACAGCGGCGAGCAGTACTTC.